The 11 T cell receptor beta chains listed next were all sequenced from one sample in a study of T cell repertoires in cytomegalovirus infection. TCRdb used MiXCR to reprocess the reads, holding one entry per CDR3 protein. The sample has about 230,000 distinct CDR3 sequences, 20% to 25% seen once. Source material: CD8+ T cells from PBMCs. These TCRs come from a human donor in good health (CMV status not recorded). Some clones in this sample may be carry-over from other donors' samples.

This clonotype was observed a few times. The chain employs TRBV28 and TRBJ2-2; D ambiguous. CDR3 length: 12 amino acids. The germline V gene has CDR1 MDHEN and CDR2 SYDVKM. V was cut by 3 bases and J by 4 bases, with 3 bases left in between. CDR3 nucleotides: TGTGCCAGCAGTTTTCCCACCGGGGAGCTGTTTTTT. Protein product: CASSFPTGELFF.

The chain is built from TRBV19 and TRBJ1-5; TRBD1 matches at 7 bases. V lost 5 bases and J lost 3; bases outside the gene matches: 7. The CDR3 runs to 15 residues. Germline assignment: CDR1 LNHDA and CDR2 SQIVND (reference sequence). CDR3 amino acids: CASSVRTGLNQPQHF. In nucleotides, the CDR3 is TGTGCCAGTAGTGTTAGGACAGGACTCAATCAGCCCCAGCATTTT.

The rearrangement links TRBV4-1 to TRBJ2-7; D might be TRBD1 or TRBD2, each matching 5 bases. Looked up from germline, CDR1 is MGHRA and CDR2 is YSYEKL. V was shortened by 3 bases and J by 5 bases, with 14 bases between the two germline ends. The CDR3 loop spans 14 amino acids. The CDR3 sequence is CASSHEGLVNEQYF. The CDR3 coding sequence is TGCGCCAGCAGCCACGAGGGGCTCGTGAACGAGCAGTACTTC.

A few counts support this clonotype. V usage is TRBV7-9 and J usage is TRBJ1-1, with D hard to call. V gave up 5 bases and J gave up 1 base, with 8 bases separating them. Germline CDR1 reads SEHNR; CDR2 reads FQNEAQ (reference sequence). This CDR3 comprises 13 residues. The CDR3 loop reads CASSTEWNTEAFF. The CDR3 coding sequence is TGTGCCAGCAGCACCGAGTGGAACACTGAAGCTTTCTTT.

This chain uses TRBV11-2 with TRBJ2-4, with unresolved D. Trimming left V 1 base short and J 2 bases short, with 12 bases between. CDR3 length: 16 residues. The V gene's germline CDR1 is SGHAT and CDR2 FQNNGV. Here the CDR3 DNA reads TGTGCCAGCAGCTTAGTAGGGCAGTCGACCAAAAACATTCAGTACTTC. This sequence encodes CASSLVGQSTKNIQYF.

V gene TRBV12-3 or TRBV12-4 combines with J gene TRBJ1-5; no definite D call. This CDR3 contains 12 residues. Trimming cost V 6 bases and J 3 bases, with 6 bases left between them. The CDR3: CASSRYNQPQHF. For the CDR3, the DNA is TGTGCCAGCAGCCGATACAATCAGCCCCAGCATTTT.

For the CDR3, the DNA is TGTGCCAGCCAAAATTCGCCGCCCGAGCAGTTCTTC. Its protein product is CASQNSPPEQFF. The chain recombines TRBV7-9 with TRBJ2-1; no definite D call. The germline gives CDR1 SEHNR, CDR2 FQNEAQ (reference sequence). The V gene lost 8 bases and the J gene lost 10 bases, with 15 bases spanning the gap. This CDR3 has 12 amino acids.

This clonotype was seen many times. V gene TRBV7-8 combines with J gene TRBJ2-2; D is perhaps TRBD1 (6 bases). The germline V and J ends were trimmed by 6 bases and 2 bases, with 25 bases remaining between them. This CDR3 is 19 amino acids long. CDR1 and CDR2 (germline): SGHVS, FQNEAQ. Here the CDR3 DNA reads TGTGCCAGCAGGGAGTCCGGGACAACCAGACCCCTCAACACCGGGGAGCTGTTTTTT. Amino acids: CASRESGTTRPLNTGELFF.

The CDR3 coding sequence is TGCAGTGCTAGTTGGCCCCCAGGGGGAATGAACACTGAAGCTTTCTTT. This encodes CSASWPPGGMNTEAFF. The V call is TRBV20-1, the J call TRBJ1-1; 7 bases align to TRBD1. The CDR3 length is 16 residues. J was trimmed by 0 bases and V by 3 bases; bases with no gene match: 10. The germline CDR1 and CDR2 sequences are DFQATT and SNEGSKA (reference sequence).

This clonotype was counted only a few times. The rearrangement links TRBV7-2 to TRBJ1-2; maybe TRBD1 (5 bases). There are 13 residues in the CDR3. V gave up 4 bases and J gave up 4 bases, with 10 bases separating them. From germline, CDR1 is SGHTA and CDR2 FQGNSA. CDR3: CASSSWGSYGYTF. CDR3 in DNA: TGTGCCAGCAGCTCCTGGGGCTCCTATGGCTACACCTTC.

This chain links TRBV5-6 with TRBJ2-3; 7 nucleotides align to TRBD1. Per the germline V gene, CDR1 is SGHDT and CDR2 is YYEEEE. The CDR3 totals 17 residues. V lost 5 bases and J lost 0; bases outside the gene matches: 12. CDR3 sequence: CASSSPTGVSSTDTQYF. The CDR3 DNA reads as TGTGCCAGCAGTTCGCCTACAGGGGTAAGCAGCACAGATACGCAGTATTTT.